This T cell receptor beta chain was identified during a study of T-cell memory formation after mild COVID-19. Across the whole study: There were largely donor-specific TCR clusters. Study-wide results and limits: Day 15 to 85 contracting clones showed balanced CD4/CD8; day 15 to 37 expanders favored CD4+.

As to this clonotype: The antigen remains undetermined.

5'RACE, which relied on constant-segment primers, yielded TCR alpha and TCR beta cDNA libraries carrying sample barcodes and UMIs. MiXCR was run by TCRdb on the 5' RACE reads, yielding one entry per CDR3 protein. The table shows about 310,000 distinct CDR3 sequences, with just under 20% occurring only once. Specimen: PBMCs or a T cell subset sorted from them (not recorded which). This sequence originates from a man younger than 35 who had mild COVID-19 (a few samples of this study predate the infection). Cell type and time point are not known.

CDR3 coding DNA: TGTGCCAGTAGATGGTCACAGCCAGAAAGAGGCTACACCTTC. This translates into CASRWSQPERGYTF. V is TRBV19 and J is TRBJ1-2; D unclear. CDR3 length: 14 amino acids. With 6 bases removed from V and 8 bases from J, the gap between germline ends came to 19 bases. Germline assignment: CDR1 LNHDA and CDR2 SQIVND (reference sequence).